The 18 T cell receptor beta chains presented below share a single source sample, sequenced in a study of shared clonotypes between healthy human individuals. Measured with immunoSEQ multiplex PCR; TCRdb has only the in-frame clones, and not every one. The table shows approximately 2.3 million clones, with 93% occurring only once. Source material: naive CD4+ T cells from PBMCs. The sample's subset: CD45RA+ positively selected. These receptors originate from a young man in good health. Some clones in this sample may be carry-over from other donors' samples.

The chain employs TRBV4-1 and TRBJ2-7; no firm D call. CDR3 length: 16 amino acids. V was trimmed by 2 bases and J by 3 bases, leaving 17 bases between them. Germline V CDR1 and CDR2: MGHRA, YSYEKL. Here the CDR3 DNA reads TGCGCCAGCAGCCAACTAGTTCAGGTTGAACTCTACGAGCAGTACTTC. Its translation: CASSQLVQVELYEQYF.

The CDR3 loop is CASSLRDLGEKLFF. The CDR3 bases are TGTGCCAGCAGCTTGCGGGATTTAGGGGAAAAACTGTTTTTT. The V gene is TRBV7-9, the J gene TRBJ1-4; D call uncertain. This CDR3 spans 14 amino acids. Trimming took off 3 bases at V and 8 bases at J, with 13 bases between the two ends. Germline assignment: CDR1 SEHNR and CDR2 FQNEAQ (reference sequence).

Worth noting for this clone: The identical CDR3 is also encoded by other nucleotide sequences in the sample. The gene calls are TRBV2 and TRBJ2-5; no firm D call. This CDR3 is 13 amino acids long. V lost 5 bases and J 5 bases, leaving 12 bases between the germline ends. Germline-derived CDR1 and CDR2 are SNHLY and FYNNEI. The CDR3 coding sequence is TGTGCCAGCAGTACGGGCCTTAGGGAGACCCAGTACTTC. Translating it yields CASSTGLRETQYF. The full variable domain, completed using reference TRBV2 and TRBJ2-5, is EPEVTQTPSHQVTQMGQEVILRCVPISNHLYFYWYRQILGQKVEFLVSFYNNEISEKSEIFDDQFSVERPDGSNFTLKIRSTKLEDSAMYFCASSTGLRETQYFGPGTRLLVL.

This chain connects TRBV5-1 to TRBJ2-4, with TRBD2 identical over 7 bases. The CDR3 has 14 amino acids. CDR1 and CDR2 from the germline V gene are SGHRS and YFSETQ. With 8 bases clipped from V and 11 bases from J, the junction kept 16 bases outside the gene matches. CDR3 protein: CASSDGGRREVQYF. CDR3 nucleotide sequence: TGCGCCAGTTCTGACGGGGGACGCCGGGAGGTTCAGTACTTC.

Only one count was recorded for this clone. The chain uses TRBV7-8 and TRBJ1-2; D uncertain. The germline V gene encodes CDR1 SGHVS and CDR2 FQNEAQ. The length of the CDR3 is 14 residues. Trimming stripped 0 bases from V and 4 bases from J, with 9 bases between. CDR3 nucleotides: TGTGCCAGCAGCTTAGCCCGAGATCTCTATGGCTACACCTTC. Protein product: CASSLARDLYGYTF.

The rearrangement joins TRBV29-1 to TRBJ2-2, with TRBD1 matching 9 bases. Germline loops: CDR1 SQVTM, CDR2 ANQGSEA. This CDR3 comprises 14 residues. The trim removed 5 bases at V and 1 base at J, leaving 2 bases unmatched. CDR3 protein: CSVRDRVNTGELFF. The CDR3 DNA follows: TGCAGCGTTCGGGACAGGGTGAACACCGGGGAGCTGTTTTTT.

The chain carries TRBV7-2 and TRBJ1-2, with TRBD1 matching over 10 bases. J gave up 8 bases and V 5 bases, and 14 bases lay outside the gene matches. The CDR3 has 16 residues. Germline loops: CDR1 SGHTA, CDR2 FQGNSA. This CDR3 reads CASSPRLGTGARGYTF. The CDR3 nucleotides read TGTGCCAGCAGCCCGAGGTTGGGGACAGGGGCACGGGGCTACACCTTC.

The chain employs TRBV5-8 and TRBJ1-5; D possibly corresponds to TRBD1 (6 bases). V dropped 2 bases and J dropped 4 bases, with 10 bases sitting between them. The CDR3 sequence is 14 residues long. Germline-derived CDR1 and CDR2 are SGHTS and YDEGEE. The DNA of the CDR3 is TGTGCCAGCAGCTTTGGGACAACGAATCAGCCCCAGCATTTT. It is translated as CASSFGTTNQPQHF. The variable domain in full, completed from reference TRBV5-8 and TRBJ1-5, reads EAGVTQSPTHLIKTRGQQATLRCSPISGHTSVYWYQQALGLGLQFLLWYDEGEERNRGNFPPRFSGRQFPNYSSELNVNALELEDSALYLCASSFGTTNQPQHFGDGTRLSIL.

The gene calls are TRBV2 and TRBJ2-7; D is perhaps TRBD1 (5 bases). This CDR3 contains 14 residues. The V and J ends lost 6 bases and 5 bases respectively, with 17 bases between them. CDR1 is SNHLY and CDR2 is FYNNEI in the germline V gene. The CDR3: CASSGGAGWNEQYF. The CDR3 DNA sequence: TGTGCCAGCAGCGGTGGGGCCGGGTGGAACGAGCAGTACTTC.

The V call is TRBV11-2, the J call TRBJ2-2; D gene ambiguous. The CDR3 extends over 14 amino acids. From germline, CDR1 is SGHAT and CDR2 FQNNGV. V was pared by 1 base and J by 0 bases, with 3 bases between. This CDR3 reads CASSLATNTGELFF. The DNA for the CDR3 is TGTGCCAGCAGCTTAGCGACGAACACCGGGGAGCTGTTTTTT.

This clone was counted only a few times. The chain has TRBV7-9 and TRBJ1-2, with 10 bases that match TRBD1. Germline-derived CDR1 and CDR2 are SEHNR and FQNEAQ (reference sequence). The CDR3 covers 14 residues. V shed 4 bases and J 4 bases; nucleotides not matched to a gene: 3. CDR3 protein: CASSSDRGPYGYTF. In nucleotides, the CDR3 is TGTGCCAGCAGCTCCGACAGGGGGCCCTATGGCTACACCTTC.

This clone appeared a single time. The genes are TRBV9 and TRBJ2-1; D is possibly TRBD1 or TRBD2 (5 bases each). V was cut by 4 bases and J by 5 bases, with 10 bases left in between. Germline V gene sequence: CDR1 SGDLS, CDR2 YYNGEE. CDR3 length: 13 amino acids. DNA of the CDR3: TGTGCCAGCAGCACAGGACTGGACAATGAGCAGTTCTTC. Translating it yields CASSTGLDNEQFF.

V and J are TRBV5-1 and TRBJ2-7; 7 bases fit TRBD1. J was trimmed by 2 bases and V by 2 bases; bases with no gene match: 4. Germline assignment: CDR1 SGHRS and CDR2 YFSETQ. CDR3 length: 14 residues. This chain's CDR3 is CASSFLDRAYEQYF. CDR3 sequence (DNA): TGCGCCAGCAGCTTTCTAGACAGGGCCTACGAGCAGTACTTC.

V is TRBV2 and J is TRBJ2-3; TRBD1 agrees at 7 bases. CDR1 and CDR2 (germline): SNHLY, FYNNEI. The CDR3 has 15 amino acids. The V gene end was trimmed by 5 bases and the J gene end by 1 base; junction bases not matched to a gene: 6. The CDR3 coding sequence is TGTGCCAGCAGTAAGGGGGCTGGGGGCACAGATACGCAGTATTTT. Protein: CASSKGAGGTDTQYF.

The CDR3 spells CASTRPDGSGNTIYF. The CDR3 region has the DNA TGTGCCAGCACCAGACCGGACGGCTCTGGAAACACCATATATTTT. This chain joins TRBV28 and TRBJ1-3, with no clear D. Germline CDR1 reads MDHEN; CDR2 reads SYDVKM. The length of the CDR3 is 15 residues. V gave up 7 bases and J gave up 0 bases, with 13 bases separating them.

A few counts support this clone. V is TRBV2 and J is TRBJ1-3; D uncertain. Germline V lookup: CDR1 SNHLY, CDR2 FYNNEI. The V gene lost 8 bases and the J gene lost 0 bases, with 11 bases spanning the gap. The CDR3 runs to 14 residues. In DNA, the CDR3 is TGTGCCAGCGATGTCATCGGCTCTGGAAACACCATATATTTT. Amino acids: CASDVIGSGNTIYF.

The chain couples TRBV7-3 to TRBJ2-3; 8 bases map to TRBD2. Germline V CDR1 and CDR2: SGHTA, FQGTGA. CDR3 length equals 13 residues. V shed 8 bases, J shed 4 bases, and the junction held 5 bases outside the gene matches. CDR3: CASARTSPDTQYF. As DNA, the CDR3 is TGTGCCAGCGCGCGGACTAGCCCAGATACGCAGTATTTT.

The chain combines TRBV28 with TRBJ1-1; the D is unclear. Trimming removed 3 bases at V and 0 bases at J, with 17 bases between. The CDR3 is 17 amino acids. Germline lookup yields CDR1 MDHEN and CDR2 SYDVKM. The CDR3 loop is CASSFLGGIGMNTEAFF. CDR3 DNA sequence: TGTGCCAGCAGTTTTCTAGGAGGGATCGGGATGAACACTGAAGCTTTCTTT.